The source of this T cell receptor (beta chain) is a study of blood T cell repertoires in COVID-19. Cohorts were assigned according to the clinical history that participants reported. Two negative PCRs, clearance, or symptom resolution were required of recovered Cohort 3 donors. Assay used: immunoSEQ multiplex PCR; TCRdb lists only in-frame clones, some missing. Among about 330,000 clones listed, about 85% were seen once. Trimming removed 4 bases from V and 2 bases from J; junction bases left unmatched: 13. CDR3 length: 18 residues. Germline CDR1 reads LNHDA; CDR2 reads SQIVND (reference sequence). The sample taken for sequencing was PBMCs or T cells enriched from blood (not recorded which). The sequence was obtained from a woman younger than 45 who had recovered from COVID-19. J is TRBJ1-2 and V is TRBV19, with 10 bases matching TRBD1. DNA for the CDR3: TGTGCCAGTAGTACCCCGGACAGGGGGAACTTAACGAACTATGGCTACACCTTC. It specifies CASSTPDRGNLTNYGYTF.